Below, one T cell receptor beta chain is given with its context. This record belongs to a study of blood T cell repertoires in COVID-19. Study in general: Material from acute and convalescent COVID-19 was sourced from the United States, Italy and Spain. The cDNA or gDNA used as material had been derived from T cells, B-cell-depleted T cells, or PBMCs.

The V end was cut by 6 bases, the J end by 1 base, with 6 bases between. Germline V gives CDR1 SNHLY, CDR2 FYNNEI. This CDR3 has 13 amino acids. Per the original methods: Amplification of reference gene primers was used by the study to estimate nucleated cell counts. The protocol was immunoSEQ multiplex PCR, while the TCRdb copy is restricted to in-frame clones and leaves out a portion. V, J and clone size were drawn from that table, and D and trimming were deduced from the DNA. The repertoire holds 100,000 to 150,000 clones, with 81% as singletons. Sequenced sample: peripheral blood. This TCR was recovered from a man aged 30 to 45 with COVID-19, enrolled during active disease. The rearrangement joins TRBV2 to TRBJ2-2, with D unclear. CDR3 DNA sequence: TGTGCCAGCAGCCTTAGGAACACCGGGGAGCTGTTTTTT. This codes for CASSLRNTGELFF.